The 27 T cell receptor beta chains below come from one sample, sequenced in a study of cytomegalovirus exposure and HLA in healthy donors. Primers: 60 Vbeta forward and 13 Jbeta reverse. This table comes from immunoSEQ multiplex PCR, and its TCRdb copy is limited to in-frame clones, with some not included. The sample contains around 100,000 clones, around 10% of which appear only once. Source material: PBMCs. The receptor source for this set is a man aged 40-50 years in good health and CMV-seropositive.

This clone was observed a few times. This sequence joins TRBV7-9 and TRBJ1-3; D may be TRBD1 (6 bases). V gave up 2 bases and J gave up 2 bases, with 13 bases separating them. The CDR3 sequence is 16 residues long. From germline, CDR1 is SEHNR and CDR2 FQNEAQ (reference sequence). CDR3 sequence (DNA): TGTGCCAGCAGCTTAAAAGCTACAGGGCCTGGAAACACCATATATTTT. Its protein is CASSLKATGPGNTIYF. Together with reference TRBV7-9 and TRBJ1-3, the CDR3 gives the full variable domain: DTGVSQNPRHKITKRGQNVTFRCDPISEHNRLYWYRQTLGQGPEFLTYFQNEAQLEKSRLLSDRFSAERPKGSFSTLEIQRTEQGDSAMYLCASSLKATGPGNTIYFGEGSWLTVV.

The gene calls are TRBV7-9 and TRBJ2-7; TRBD2 is a possible D gene (7 bases). The CDR3 covers 17 residues. Trimming removed 9 bases from V and 3 bases from J, with 27 bases in between. The V gene's germline CDR1 is SEHNR and CDR2 FQNEAQ (reference sequence). The CDR3 protein is CASQSGSRARGGYEQYF. CDR3 nucleotide sequence: TGTGCCAGTCAGTCCGGTAGCAGGGCTAGGGGGGGCTACGAGCAGTACTTC. The whole variable domain, remainder taken from reference TRBV7-9 and TRBJ2-7, is DTGVSQNPRHKITKRGQNVTFRCDPISEHNRLYWYRQTLGQGPEFLTYFQNEAQLEKSRLLSDRFSAERPKGSFSTLEIQRTEQGDSAMYLCASQSGSRARGGYEQYFGPGTRLTVT.

This clone has more than one count but fewer than ten. The J gene is TRBJ2-7, the V gene TRBV28; 8 positions agree with TRBD2. The V gene's germline CDR1 is MDHEN and CDR2 SYDVKM. The CDR3 has 16 residues. V shed 6 bases and J 2 bases; nucleotides not matched to a gene: 12. Written as DNA, the CDR3 is TGTGCCAGCAGCTTGGGGAGGGGGACTAGGACCTACGAGCAGTACTTC. Translating it yields CASSLGRGTRTYEQYF. Using reference TRBV28 and TRBJ2-7 for the parts outside the CDR3, the full variable domain is DVKVTQSSRYLVKRTGEKVFLECVQDMDHENMFWYRQDPGLGLRLIYFSYDVKMKEKGDIPEGYSVSREKKERFSLILESASTNQTSMYLCASSLGRGTRTYEQYFGPGTRLTVT.

This clone was picked up a small number of times. This rearrangement joins TRBV29-1 to TRBJ2-5, with TRBD1 identical over 8 bases. Germline CDR1 reads SQVTM; CDR2 reads ANQGSEA. The CDR3 consists of 17 residues. With 6 bases clipped from V and 3 bases from J, the junction kept 18 bases outside the gene matches. The CDR3 loop is CSVDWTGLRSTEETQYF. In nucleotides, the CDR3 is TGCAGCGTGGACTGGACAGGGCTTCGATCCACAGAAGAGACCCAGTACTTC. The full variable domain, in which reference TRBV29-1 and TRBJ2-5 provide the parts outside the CDR3, is SAVISQKPSRDICQRGTSLTIQCQVDSQVTMMFWYRQQPGQSLTLIATANQGSEATYESGFVIDKFPISRPNLTFSTLTVSNMSPEDSSIYLCSVDWTGLRSTEETQYFGPGTRLLVL.

The chain uses TRBV20-1 and TRBJ2-5, with unresolved D. The CDR3 sequence is 11 residues long. Germline CDR1 is DFQATT and CDR2 is SNEGSKA (reference sequence). V was pared by 1 base and J by 4 bases, with 4 bases between. CDR3 bases: TGCAGTGCTAGAGCCTCAGAGACCCAGTACTTC. Its translation is CSARASETQYF.

This clone appeared a few times. The gene calls are TRBV25-1 and TRBJ1-2; 8 bases match TRBD1. V shed 4 bases and J 8 bases; nucleotides not matched to a gene: 6. CDR1 and CDR2 (germline): MGHDK, SYGVNS. This CDR3 spans 13 amino acids. CDR3: CASSGQGAGGYTF. The DNA of the CDR3 is TGTGCCAGCAGTGGGCAGGGGGCTGGAGGCTACACCTTC.

This chain uses TRBV29-1 with TRBJ1-1; D is perhaps TRBD1 (5 bases). Germline V gene sequence: CDR1 SQVTM, CDR2 ANQGSEA. The CDR3 sequence is 13 residues long. The ends were cut back, 5 bases at V and 5 bases at J, with 15 bases in the middle. The CDR3 protein is CSVWGGERTEAFF. The CDR3 DNA sequence: TGCAGCGTTTGGGGAGGGGAGAGGACTGAAGCTTTCTTT. Looking up the rest from reference TRBV29-1 and TRBJ1-1 gives the full variable domain: SAVISQKPSRDICQRGTSLTIQCQVDSQVTMMFWYRQQPGQSLTLIATANQGSEATYESGFVIDKFPISRPNLTFSTLTVSNMSPEDSSIYLCSVWGGERTEAFFGQGTRLTVV.

Ten or more counts support this clone. The chain combines TRBV11-2 with TRBJ1-3, with D maybe TRBD1 (6 bases). The CDR3 totals 15 residues. Between the trimmed V and J ends, which lost 5 bases and 2 bases, there was a span of 13 bases. Germline loops: CDR1 SGHAT, CDR2 FQNNGV. CDR3 nucleotide sequence: TGTGCCAGCAGCCCTAAAGGGGGGGCTGGAAACACCATATATTTT. This encodes CASSPKGGAGNTIYF.

For this clone: The CDR3 end shows no conserved phenylalanine or tryptophan, and so a read error is likely. Written as DNA, the CDR3 is TGTGCCAGCAGCTTAGGGGGAGACAATGAAAAACTGTTTTTG. Translated, it gives CASSLGGDNEKLFL. This chain links TRBV7-9 with TRBJ1-4, with no clear D. The CDR3 covers 14 residues. V was trimmed by 1 base and J by 5 bases, leaving 8 bases between them. Germline V gene sequence: CDR1 SEHNR, CDR2 FQNEAQ (reference sequence).

At least ten counts were recorded for this clone. V and J are TRBV30 and TRBJ1-2; 9 bases are shared with TRBD1. CDR3 size: 15 residues. V was clipped by 5 bases and J by 3 bases; unmatched bases: 10. Germline lookup yields CDR1 GTSNPN and CDR2 SVGIG (reference sequence). The DNA of the CDR3 is TGTGCCTGGGTGCTGCGGGACAGGGATTACTATGGCTACACCTTC. Translating gives CAWVLRDRDYYGYTF.

The genes are TRBV4-3 and TRBJ1-1, with 8 bases aligning to TRBD1. Trimming removed 2 bases from V and 5 bases from J; junction bases left unmatched: 1. Germline V lookup: CDR1 LGHNA, CDR2 YSLEER. The CDR3 extends over 13 amino acids. This CDR3 reads CASSQRQGTEAFF. The CDR3 DNA sequence: TGCGCCAGCAGCCAACGACAGGGGACTGAAGCTTTCTTT.

In this sample, this clone turned up a few times. The rearrangement joins TRBV7-9 to TRBJ1-1, with D possibly being TRBD1 (6 bases). Germline lookup yields CDR1 SEHNR and CDR2 FQNEAQ (reference sequence). The V end lost 1 base, the J end lost 4 bases, and 16 bases lay between the germline ends. CDR3 length: 16 amino acids. CDR3 loop: CASSLVGRGVGTEAFF. Written as DNA, the CDR3 is TGTGCCAGCAGCTTAGTAGGCAGGGGAGTCGGCACTGAAGCTTTCTTT.

The genes are TRBV7-8 and TRBJ2-2; 15 bases match TRBD2. The germline V gene encodes CDR1 SGHVS and CDR2 FQNEAQ. The CDR3 has 18 amino acids. The V segment lost 5 bases and the J segment 5 bases; nucleotides outside the gene matches: 9. The CDR3 DNA follows: TGTGCCAGCAGCGACCGAGGGGGACTAGCGGGAGGTACCGGGGAGCTGTTTTTT. It codes for CASSDRGGLAGGTGELFF.

This clone was counted a few times. V is TRBV6-5 and J is TRBJ2-7; 11 bases agree with TRBD2. CDR3 length: 14 amino acids. The germline gives CDR1 MNHEY, CDR2 SVGAGI. J gave up 4 bases and V 6 bases, and 5 bases lay outside the gene matches. The CDR3 bases are TGTGCCAGCAGCCGACTAGCGGGACTTTACGAGCAGTACTTC. Translation: CASSRLAGLYEQYF.

CDR3 loop: CATSRDRTGAETQYF. The CDR3 DNA reads TGTGCCACCAGCAGAGATCGGACAGGGGCGGAGACCCAGTACTTC. The chain has TRBV15 and TRBJ2-5; TRBD1 matches 9 bases. With 0 bases clipped from V and 5 bases from J, the junction kept 4 bases outside the gene matches. The V gene's germline CDR1 is LNHNV and CDR2 YYDKDF (reference sequence). The CDR3 contains 15 residues.

The rearrangement links TRBV9 to TRBJ2-7; TRBD2 matches at 8 bases. This CDR3 has 14 amino acids. J lost 2 bases, V lost 0 bases, and 1 base had no gene match. In germline, CDR1 is SGDLS, CDR2 YYNGEE. DNA for the CDR3: TGTGCCAGCAGCGTAGGGACTAGCACCTACGAGCAGTACTTC. This gives the protein CASSVGTSTYEQYF.

This clone has just a few counts. V and J are TRBV7-9 and TRBJ2-5; D is unresolved. Germline values: CDR1 SEHNR, CDR2 FQNEAQ (reference sequence). The V end was cut by 7 bases, the J end by 2 bases, with 14 bases between. The CDR3 is made up of 14 amino acids. Here the CDR3 DNA reads TGTGCCAGCACCTCATTAAGCATACAAGAGACCCAGTACTTC. This translates into CASTSLSIQETQYF.

This clone was seen a few times. This chain connects TRBV27 to TRBJ2-6; D may be TRBD2 (6 bases). The CDR3 is 17 amino acids. The germline CDR1 and CDR2 sequences are MNHEY and SMNVEV (reference sequence). Trimming took off 8 bases at V and 0 bases at J, with 17 bases between the two ends. DNA for the CDR3: TGTGCCAGCGCCAGGGAGGCAGGATCCTCTGGGGCCAACGTCCTGACTTTC. Translating it yields CASAREAGSSGANVLTF.

This rearrangement joins TRBV6-6 to TRBJ2-1, with 10 bases fitting TRBD2. The ends lost 6 bases at V and 14 bases at J; junction bases unmatched: 16. The CDR3 is 15 amino acids. Germline CDR1 is MNHNY and CDR2 is SVGAGI (reference sequence). The CDR3 reads CASRDAGTSARGEFF. CDR3 DNA: TGTGCCAGCAGGGACGCCGGGACTAGCGCCCGAGGGGAGTTCTTC.

This clone was observed a handful of times. V and J are TRBV6-5 and TRBJ1-3; TRBD1 is a possible D gene (5 bases). Germline V gives CDR1 MNHEY, CDR2 SVGAGI. V was pared by 2 bases and J by 7 bases, with 9 bases between. CDR3 length: 13 amino acids. The CDR3 here is CASSYRGRNTIYF. The CDR3 DNA reads as TGTGCCAGCAGTTACAGGGGCCGGAACACCATATATTTT.

The V gene is TRBV28, the J gene TRBJ2-2; a weak D match, TRBD2 (6 bases). Trimming took 6 bases from V and 8 from J, leaving 19 bases between them. Germline CDR1 is MDHEN and CDR2 is SYDVKM. The CDR3 loop spans 15 amino acids. In nucleotides, the CDR3 is TGTGCCAGCAGCATTGGGGGGACTGCTCTTGGGGAGCTGTTTTTT. The encoded protein is CASSIGGTALGELFF.

The chain uses TRBV7-8 and TRBJ2-5, with D perhaps matching TRBD1 (8 bases). The J call may be wrong; the DNA end is better matched by TRBJ2-7. The V gene's germline CDR1 is SGHVS and CDR2 FQNEAQ. The CDR3 length is 16 residues. The CDR3 protein is CASSSRQGRERYEQYF. DNA for the CDR3: TGTGCCAGCAGCTCCCGACAGGGGAGGGAACGCTACGAGCAGTACTTC.

The chain uses TRBV13 and TRBJ2-7, with D perhaps TRBD1 (6 bases). V was pared by 5 bases and J by 2 bases, with 13 bases between. The CDR3 is 14 residues long. The germline CDR1 and CDR2 sequences are PRHDT and FYEKMQ (reference sequence). CDR3 nucleotides: TGTGCCAGCAGCCGTGGGGGCGCCGCCTACGAGCAGTACTTC. Translated: CASSRGGAAYEQYF.

This clone was found a few times. The chain is built from TRBV14 and TRBJ2-1; the match to TRBD2 covers 9 bases. The CDR3 is made up of 15 amino acids. V lost 1 base to trimming and J lost 2 bases; unmatched junction nucleotides: 0. The V gene's germline CDR1 is SGHDN and CDR2 FVKESK. The CDR3 sequence is CASSQVAGAYNEQFF. In nucleotides, the CDR3 is TGTGCCAGCAGCCAAGTAGCGGGGGCCTACAATGAGCAGTTCTTC.

The chain employs TRBV7-8 and TRBJ2-7; 8 bases match TRBD1. Per the germline V gene, CDR1 is SGHVS and CDR2 is FQNEAQ. CDR3 length: 15 residues. J lost 2 bases, V lost 5 bases, and 8 bases had no gene match. The CDR3 is CASSPIQGGAYEQYF. For the CDR3, the DNA is TGTGCCAGCAGCCCGATACAGGGGGGTGCCTACGAGCAGTACTTC.

This rearrangement joins TRBV19 to TRBJ2-5, with D possibly TRBD2 on 6 matching bases. TRBJ2-7 matches the DNA end more closely, so the J call is doubtful. The CDR3 contains 15 residues. Germline assignment: CDR1 LNHDA and CDR2 SQIVND (reference sequence). The CDR3 loop is CASSWDSQTSYEQYF. CDR3 bases: TGTGCCAGTAGTTGGGACTCCCAGACTTCCTACGAGCAGTACTTC.

This rearrangement joins TRBV15 to TRBJ2-4, with TRBD1 matching over 10 bases. The germline V gene has CDR1 LNHNV and CDR2 YYDKDF (reference sequence). The V and J ends lost 0 bases and 15 bases, in that order; junction bases with no gene match: 14. The CDR3 contains 16 residues. Here the CDR3 DNA reads TGTGCCACCAGCAGAGATCGGGGGGACAGGGGTCTTAAGCGGTACTTC. Translating it yields CATSRDRGDRGLKRYF.